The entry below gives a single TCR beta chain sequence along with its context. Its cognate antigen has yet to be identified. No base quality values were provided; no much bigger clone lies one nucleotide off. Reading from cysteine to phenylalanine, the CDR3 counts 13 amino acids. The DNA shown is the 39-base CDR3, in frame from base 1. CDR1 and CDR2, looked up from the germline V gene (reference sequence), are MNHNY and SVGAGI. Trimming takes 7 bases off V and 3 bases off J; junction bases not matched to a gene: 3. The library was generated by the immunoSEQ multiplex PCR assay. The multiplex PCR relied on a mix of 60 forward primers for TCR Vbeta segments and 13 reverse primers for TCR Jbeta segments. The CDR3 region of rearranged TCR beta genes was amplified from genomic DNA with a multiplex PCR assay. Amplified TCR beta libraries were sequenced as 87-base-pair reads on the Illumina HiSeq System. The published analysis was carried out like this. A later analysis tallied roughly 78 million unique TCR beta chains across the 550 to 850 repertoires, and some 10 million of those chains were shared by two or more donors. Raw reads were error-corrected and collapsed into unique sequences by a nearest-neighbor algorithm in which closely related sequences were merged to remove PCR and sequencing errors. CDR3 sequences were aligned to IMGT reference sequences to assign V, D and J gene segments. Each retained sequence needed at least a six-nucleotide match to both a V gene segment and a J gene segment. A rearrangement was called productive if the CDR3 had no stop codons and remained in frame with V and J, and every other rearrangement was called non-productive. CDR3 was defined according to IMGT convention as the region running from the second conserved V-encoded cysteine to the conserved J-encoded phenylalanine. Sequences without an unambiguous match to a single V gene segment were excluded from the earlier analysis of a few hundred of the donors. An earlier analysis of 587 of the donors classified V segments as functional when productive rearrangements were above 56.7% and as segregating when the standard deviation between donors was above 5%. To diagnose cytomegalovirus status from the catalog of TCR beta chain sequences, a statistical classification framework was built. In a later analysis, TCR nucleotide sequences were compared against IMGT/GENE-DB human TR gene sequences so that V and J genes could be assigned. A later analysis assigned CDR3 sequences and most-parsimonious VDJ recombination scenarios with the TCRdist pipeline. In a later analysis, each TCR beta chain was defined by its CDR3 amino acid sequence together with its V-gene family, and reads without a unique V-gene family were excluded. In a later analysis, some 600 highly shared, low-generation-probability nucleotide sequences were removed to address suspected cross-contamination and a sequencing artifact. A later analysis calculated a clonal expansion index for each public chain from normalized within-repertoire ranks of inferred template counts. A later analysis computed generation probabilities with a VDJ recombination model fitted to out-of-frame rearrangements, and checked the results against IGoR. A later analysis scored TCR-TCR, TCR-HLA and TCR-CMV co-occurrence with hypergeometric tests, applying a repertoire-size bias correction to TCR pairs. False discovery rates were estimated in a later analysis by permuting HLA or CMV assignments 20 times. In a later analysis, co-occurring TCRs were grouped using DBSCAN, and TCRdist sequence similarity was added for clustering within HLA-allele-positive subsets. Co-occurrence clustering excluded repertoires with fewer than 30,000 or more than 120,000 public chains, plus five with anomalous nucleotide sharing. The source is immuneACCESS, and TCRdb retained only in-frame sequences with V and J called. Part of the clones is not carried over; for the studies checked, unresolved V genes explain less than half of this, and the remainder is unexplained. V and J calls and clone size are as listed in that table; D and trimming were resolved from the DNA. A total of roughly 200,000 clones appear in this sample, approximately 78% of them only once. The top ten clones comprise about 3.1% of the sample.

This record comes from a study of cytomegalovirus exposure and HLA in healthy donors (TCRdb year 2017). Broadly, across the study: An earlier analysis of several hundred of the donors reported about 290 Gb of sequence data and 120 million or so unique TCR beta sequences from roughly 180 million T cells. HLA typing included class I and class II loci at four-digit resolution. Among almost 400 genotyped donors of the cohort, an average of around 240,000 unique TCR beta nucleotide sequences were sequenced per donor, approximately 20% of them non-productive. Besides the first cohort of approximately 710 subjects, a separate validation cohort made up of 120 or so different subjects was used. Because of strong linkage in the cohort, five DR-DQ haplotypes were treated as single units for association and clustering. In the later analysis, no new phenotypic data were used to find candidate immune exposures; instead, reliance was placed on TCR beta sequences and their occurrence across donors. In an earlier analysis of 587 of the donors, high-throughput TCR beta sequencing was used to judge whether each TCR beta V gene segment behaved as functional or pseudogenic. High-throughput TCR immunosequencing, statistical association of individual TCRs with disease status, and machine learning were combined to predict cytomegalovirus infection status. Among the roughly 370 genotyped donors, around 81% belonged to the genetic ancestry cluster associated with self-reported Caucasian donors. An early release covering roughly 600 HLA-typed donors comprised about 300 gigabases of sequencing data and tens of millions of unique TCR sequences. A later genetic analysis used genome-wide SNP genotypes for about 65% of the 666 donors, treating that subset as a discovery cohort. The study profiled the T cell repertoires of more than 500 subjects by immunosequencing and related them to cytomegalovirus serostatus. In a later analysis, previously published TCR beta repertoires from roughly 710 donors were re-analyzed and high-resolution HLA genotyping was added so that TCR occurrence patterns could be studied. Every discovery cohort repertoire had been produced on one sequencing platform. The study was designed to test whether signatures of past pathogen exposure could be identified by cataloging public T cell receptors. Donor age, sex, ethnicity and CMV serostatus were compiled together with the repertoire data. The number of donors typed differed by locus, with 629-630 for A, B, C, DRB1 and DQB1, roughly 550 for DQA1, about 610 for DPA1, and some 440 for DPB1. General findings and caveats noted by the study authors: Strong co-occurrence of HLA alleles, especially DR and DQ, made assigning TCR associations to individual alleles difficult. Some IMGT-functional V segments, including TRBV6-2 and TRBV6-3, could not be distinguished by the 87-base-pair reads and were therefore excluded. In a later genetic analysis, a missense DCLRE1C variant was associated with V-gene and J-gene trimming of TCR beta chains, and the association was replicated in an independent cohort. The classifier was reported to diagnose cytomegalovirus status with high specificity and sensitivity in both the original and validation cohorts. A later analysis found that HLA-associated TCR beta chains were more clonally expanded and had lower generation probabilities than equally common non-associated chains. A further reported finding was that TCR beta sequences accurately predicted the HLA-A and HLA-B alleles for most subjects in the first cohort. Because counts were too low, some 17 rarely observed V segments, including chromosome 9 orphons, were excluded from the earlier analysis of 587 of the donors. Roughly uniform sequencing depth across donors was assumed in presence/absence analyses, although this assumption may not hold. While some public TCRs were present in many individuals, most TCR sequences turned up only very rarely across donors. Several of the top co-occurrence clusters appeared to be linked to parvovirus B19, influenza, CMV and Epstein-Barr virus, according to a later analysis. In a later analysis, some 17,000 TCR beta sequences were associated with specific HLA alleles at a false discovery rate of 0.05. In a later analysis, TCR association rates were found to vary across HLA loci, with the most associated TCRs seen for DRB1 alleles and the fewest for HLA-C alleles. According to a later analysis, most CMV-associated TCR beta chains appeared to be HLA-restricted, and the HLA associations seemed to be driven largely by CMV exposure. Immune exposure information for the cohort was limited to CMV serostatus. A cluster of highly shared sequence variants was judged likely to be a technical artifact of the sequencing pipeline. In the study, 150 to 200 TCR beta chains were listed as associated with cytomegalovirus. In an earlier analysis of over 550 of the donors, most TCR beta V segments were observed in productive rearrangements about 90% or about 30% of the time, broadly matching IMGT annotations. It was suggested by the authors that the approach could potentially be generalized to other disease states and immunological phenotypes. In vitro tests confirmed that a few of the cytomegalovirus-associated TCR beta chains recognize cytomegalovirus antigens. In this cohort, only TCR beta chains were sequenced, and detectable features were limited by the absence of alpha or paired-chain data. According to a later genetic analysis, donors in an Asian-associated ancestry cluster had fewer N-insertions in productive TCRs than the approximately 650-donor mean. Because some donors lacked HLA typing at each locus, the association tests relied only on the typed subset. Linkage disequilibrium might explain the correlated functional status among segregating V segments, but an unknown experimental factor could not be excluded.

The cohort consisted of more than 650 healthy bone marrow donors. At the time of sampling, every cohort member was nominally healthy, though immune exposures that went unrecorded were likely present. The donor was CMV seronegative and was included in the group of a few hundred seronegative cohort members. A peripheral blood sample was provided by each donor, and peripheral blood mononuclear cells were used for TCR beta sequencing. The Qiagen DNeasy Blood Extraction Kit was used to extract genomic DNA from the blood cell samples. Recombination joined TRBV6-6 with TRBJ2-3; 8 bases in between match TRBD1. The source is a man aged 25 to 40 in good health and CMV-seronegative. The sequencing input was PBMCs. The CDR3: CASMRTGTDTQYF. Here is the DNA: TGTGCCAGCATGAGGACAGGGACAGATACGCAGTATTTT.